One and the same sample provided the 19 T cell receptor beta chains below, sequenced in a study of T-cell reconstitution after alpha-beta-depleted transplantation in children. The TCRbeta library was prepared with unique molecular identifiers. TCRdb re-called the PCR reads through MiXCR, storing one row per CDR3 protein. The sample includes some 640,000 distinct CDR3 sequences, about 15% of them seen just once. The specimen comprised PBMCs from the stem cell graft donor, sampled from the stem cell graft. All receptors derive from a human donor who donated a stem cell graft to a child with acute myeloid leukemia.

The genes are TRBV7-9 and TRBJ1-4; no definite D call. V lost 8 bases and J 0 bases, leaving 10 bases between the germline ends. The CDR3 is made up of 14 amino acids. The germline V gene has CDR1 SEHNR and CDR2 FQNEAQ (reference sequence). CDR3 sequence: CASSGRTTNEKLFF. In DNA form, the CDR3 reads TGTGCCAGCTCAGGACGGACAACTAATGAAAAACTGTTTTTT. The full variable domain, in which reference TRBV7-9 and TRBJ1-4 provide the parts outside the CDR3, is DTGVSQNPRHKITKRGQNVTFRCDPISEHNRLYWYRQTLGQGPEFLTYFQNEAQLEKSRLLSDRFSAERPKGSFSTLEIQRTEQGDSAMYLCASSGRTTNEKLFFGSGTQLSVL.

The table lists this clonotype with a few counts. The CDR3 bases are TGTGCCAGCAGCTGGGTAGAGACCCAGTACTTC. Residues: CASSWVETQYF. This rearrangement joins TRBV5-5 to TRBJ2-5; D uncertain. V dropped 3 bases and J dropped 4 bases, with 4 bases sitting between them. The germline CDR1 and CDR2 sequences are SGHKS and YYEKEE (reference sequence). CDR3 length: 11 amino acids.

There are many counts of this clonotype. The J gene is TRBJ2-2, the V gene TRBV5-6; the match to TRBD2 covers 8 bases. In germline, CDR1 is SGHDT, CDR2 YYEEEE. The CDR3 covers 18 residues. Germline trimming cut 0 bases from V and 0 bases from J; bases unmatched to any gene: 7. The CDR3 region is CASSLGVAGPTNTGELFF. The CDR3 region has the DNA TGTGCCAGCAGCTTGGGGGTAGCGGGACCTACGAACACCGGGGAGCTGTTTTTT.

This clonotype turned up a few times. CDR3 DNA: TGTGCCAGCAGCTTATATCCGGACACAGGGGCCACTGAAGCTTTCTTT. Amino acid sequence: CASSLYPDTGATEAFF. This chain joins TRBV7-3 and TRBJ1-1; 7 positions match TRBD1. With 2 bases clipped from V and 4 bases from J, the junction kept 10 bases outside the gene matches. From germline, CDR1 is SGHTA and CDR2 FQGTGA. This CDR3 is 16 amino acids long.

A few counts support this clonotype. The chain is built from TRBV5-6 and TRBJ1-2; D remains unclear. The CDR3 length is 14 residues. Germline V gene sequence: CDR1 SGHDT, CDR2 YYEEEE. Deletions cut 0 bases from V and 0 bases from J, with 6 bases between. In DNA form, the CDR3 reads TGTGCCAGCAGCTTGGTGGGAGCTAACTATGGCTACACCTTC. It is translated as CASSLVGANYGYTF.

The chain couples TRBV5-6 to TRBJ2-7; D is possibly TRBD1 (5 bases). V gave up 2 bases and J gave up 5 bases, with 8 bases separating them. CDR3 length: 12 residues. Germline CDR1 and CDR2: SGHDT and YYEEEE. Written as DNA, the CDR3 is TGTGCCAGCAGCTTCTCAGGGAACGAGCAGTACTTC. This translates into CASSFSGNEQYF.

This clonotype was seen more than once but under ten times. The chain uses TRBV12-3 or TRBV12-4 and TRBJ2-2; D is unclear. Deletions cut 2 bases from V and 0 bases from J, with 10 bases between. This CDR3 has 16 residues. The CDR3 is CASSLMVGSNTGELFF. The CDR3 bases are TGTGCCAGCAGTTTAATGGTCGGATCGAACACCGGGGAGCTGTTTTTT.

This clonotype was detected many times. V usage is TRBV20-1 and J usage is TRBJ2-3, with 11 bases that match TRBD1. V shed 2 bases, J shed 6 bases, and the junction held 7 bases outside the gene matches. CDR3 length: 15 amino acids. Germline V gene lookup returns CDR1 DFQATT and CDR2 SNEGSKA (reference sequence). CDR3: CSARLGQGAGDTQYF. The CDR3 nucleotides read TGCAGTGCTAGACTTGGACAGGGGGCTGGGGATACGCAGTATTTT.

The chain has TRBV5-1 and TRBJ2-1; TRBD2 matches at 12 bases. The CDR3 spans 15 residues. Germline trimming cut 4 bases from V and 5 bases from J; bases unmatched to any gene: 4. The germline CDR1 and CDR2 sequences are SGHRS and YFSETQ. The CDR3 is CASSELAGGHNEQFF. In nucleotides, the CDR3 is TGCGCCAGCAGCGAGCTAGCGGGGGGGCACAATGAGCAGTTCTTC.

In this sample, this clonotype turned up a few times. The chain combines TRBV12-3 or TRBV12-4 with TRBJ1-1, with a tentative D call TRBD1 (6 bases). This CDR3 region has 13 residues. V was cut by 8 bases and J by 5 bases, with 15 bases left in between. CDR3 DNA sequence: TGTGCCAGCCCCCGGGGGGCGGAAACTGAAGCTTTCTTT. This gives the protein CASPRGAETEAFF.

There are many counts of this clonotype. The rearrangement uses TRBV5-6 and TRBJ2-7, with TRBD2 matching 11 bases. The trim removed 4 bases at V and 2 bases at J, leaving 2 bases unmatched. The CDR3 has 14 residues. Germline V gene sequence: CDR1 SGHDT, CDR2 YYEEEE. The CDR3 spells CASSNSGGAYEQYF. DNA for the CDR3: TGTGCCAGCAGCAATAGCGGGGGGGCCTACGAGCAGTACTTC.

The chain employs TRBV6-2 or TRBV6-3 and TRBJ2-1, with 8 bases aligning to TRBD2. This CDR3 comprises 13 residues. J lost 9 bases, V lost 11 bases, and 12 bases had no gene match. CDR1 MNHEY and CDR2 SVGEGT come from the germline V gene. CDR3 sequence reads: CASKNGGGAEQFF. DNA for the CDR3: TGTGCCTCCAAAAACGGGGGGGGGGCTGAGCAGTTCTTC.

The chain employs TRBV20-1 and TRBJ1-5; D is unclear. V dropped 0 bases and J dropped 0 bases, with 9 bases sitting between them. Germline V gives CDR1 DFQATT, CDR2 SNEGSKA (reference sequence). This CDR3 has 15 amino acids. The CDR3 loop reads CSARDRSYSNQPQHF. The DNA of the CDR3 is TGCAGTGCTAGAGATCGGAGCTATAGCAATCAGCCCCAGCATTTT.

This clonotype was counted many times. The V call is TRBV20-1, the J call TRBJ2-3; tentatively, D is TRBD2 (7 bases). Germline V lookup: CDR1 DFQATT, CDR2 SNEGSKA (reference sequence). This CDR3 has 14 amino acids. V was clipped by 0 bases and J by 6 bases, with 13 bases between them. In DNA, the CDR3 is TGCAGTGCTAGAGATGAAAGGGGGGGTGATACGCAGTATTTT. This translates into CSARDERGGDTQYF.

This clonotype was counted between two and nine times. The chain couples TRBV7-2 to TRBJ2-4; D remains ambiguous. There are 11 residues in the CDR3. Trimming shortened V by 8 bases and J by 6 bases, and 8 bases separated the two germline ends. The germline V gene has CDR1 SGHTA and CDR2 FQGNSA. CDR3 DNA: TGTGCCAGCGGACCGTCAAACATTCAGTACTTC. It is translated as CASGPSNIQYF.

This clonotype was observed many times. The rearrangement joins TRBV20-1 to TRBJ1-5; D remains ambiguous. Looked up from germline, CDR1 is DFQATT and CDR2 is SNEGSKA (reference sequence). The length of the CDR3 is 14 residues. Trimming shortened V by 3 bases and J by 6 bases, and 15 bases separated the two germline ends. CDR3 sequence reads: CSARDPLAGQPQHF. The CDR3 coding sequence is TGCAGTGCTAGGGATCCCCTAGCGGGTCAGCCCCAGCATTTT.

This clonotype was detected many times. Written as DNA, the CDR3 is TGCAGTGCTAGGGGGGGGCGGGGTGGCAGCTACGAGCAGTACTTC. It specifies CSARGGRGGSYEQYF. V is TRBV20-1 and J is TRBJ2-7, with D perhaps matching TRBD2 (7 bases). The CDR3 contains 15 residues. Trimming removed 3 bases from V and 3 bases from J, with 18 bases in between. Looked up from germline, CDR1 is DFQATT and CDR2 is SNEGSKA (reference sequence).

The gene calls are TRBV20-1 and TRBJ2-7; 8 positions match TRBD1. Germline lookup yields CDR1 DFQATT and CDR2 SNEGSKA (reference sequence). The CDR3 is 14 residues long. V gave up 0 bases and J gave up 5 bases; unmatched junction bases: 6. CDR3 sequence reads: CSARERTGSHEQYF. CDR3 DNA: TGCAGTGCTAGAGAGCGGACAGGGTCACACGAGCAGTACTTC.

In this sample, this clonotype turned up a few times. The chain carries TRBV6-2 or TRBV6-3 and TRBJ1-5, with D unresolved. CDR3 length: 15 residues. V was trimmed by 3 bases and J by 3 bases, leaving 12 bases between them. Germline values: CDR1 MNHEY, CDR2 SVGEGT. CDR3 in amino acids: CASSYRHSLNQPQHF. The CDR3 nucleotides read TGTGCCAGCAGTTATCGCCACAGTCTCAATCAGCCCCAGCATTTT.